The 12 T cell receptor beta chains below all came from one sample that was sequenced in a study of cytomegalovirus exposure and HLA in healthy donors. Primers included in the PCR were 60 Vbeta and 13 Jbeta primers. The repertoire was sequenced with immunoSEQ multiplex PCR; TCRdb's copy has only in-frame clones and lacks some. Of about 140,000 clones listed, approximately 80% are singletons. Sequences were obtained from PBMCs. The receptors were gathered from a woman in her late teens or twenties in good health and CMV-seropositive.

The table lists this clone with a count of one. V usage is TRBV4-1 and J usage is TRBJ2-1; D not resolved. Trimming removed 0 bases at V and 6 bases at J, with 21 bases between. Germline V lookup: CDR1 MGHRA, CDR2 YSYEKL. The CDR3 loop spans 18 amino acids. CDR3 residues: CASSQEGGSAFPSNEQFF. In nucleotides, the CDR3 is TGCGCCAGCAGCCAAGAAGGCGGCAGTGCGTTCCCTTCCAATGAGCAGTTCTTC.

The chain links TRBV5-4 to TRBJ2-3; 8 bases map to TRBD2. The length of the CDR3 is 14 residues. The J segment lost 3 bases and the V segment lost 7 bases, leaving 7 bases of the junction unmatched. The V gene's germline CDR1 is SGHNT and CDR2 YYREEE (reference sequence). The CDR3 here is CASFNGGGTDTQYF. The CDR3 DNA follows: TGTGCCAGCTTCAACGGGGGGGGGACAGATACGCAGTATTTT.

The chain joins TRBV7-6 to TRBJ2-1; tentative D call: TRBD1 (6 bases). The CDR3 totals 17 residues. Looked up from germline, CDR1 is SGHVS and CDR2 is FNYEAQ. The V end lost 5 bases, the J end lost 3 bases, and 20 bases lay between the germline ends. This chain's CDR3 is CASSRARRTADYNEQFF. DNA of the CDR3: TGTGCCAGCAGCCGTGCCCGGAGGACAGCAGACTACAATGAGCAGTTCTTC.

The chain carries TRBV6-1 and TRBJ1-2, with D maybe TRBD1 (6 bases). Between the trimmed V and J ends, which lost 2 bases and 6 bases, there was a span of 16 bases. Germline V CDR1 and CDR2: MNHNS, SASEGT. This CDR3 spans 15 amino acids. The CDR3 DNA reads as TGTGCCAGCAGTGAACTGACTGAGGGGGTGGATGGCTACACCTTC. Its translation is CASSELTEGVDGYTF.

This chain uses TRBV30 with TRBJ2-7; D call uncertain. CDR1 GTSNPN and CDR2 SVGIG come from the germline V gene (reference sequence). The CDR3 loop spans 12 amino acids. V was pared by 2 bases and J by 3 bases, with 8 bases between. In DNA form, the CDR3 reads TGTGCCTGGAGTTCCCAGAACTACGAGCAGTACTTC. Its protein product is CAWSSQNYEQYF. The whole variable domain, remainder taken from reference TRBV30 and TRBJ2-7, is SQTIHQWPATLVQPVGSPLSLECTVEGTSNPNLYWYRQAAGRGLQLLFYSVGIGQISSEVPQNLSASRPQDRQFILSSKKLLLSDSGFYLCAWSSQNYEQYFGPGTRLTVT.

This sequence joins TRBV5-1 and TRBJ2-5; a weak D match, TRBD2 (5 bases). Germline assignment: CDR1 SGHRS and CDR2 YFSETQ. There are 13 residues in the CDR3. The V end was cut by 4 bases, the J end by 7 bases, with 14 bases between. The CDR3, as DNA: TGCGCCAGCAGCGCCGCGGGCGAGGGGACCCAGTACTTC. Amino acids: CASSAAGEGTQYF.

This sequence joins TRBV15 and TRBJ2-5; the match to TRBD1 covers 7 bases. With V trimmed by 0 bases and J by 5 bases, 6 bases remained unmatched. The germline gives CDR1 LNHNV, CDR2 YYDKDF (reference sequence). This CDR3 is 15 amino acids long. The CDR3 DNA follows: TGTGCCACCAGCAGAGAACGAGGGGGCTGGGAGACCCAGTACTTC. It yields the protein CATSRERGGWETQYF.

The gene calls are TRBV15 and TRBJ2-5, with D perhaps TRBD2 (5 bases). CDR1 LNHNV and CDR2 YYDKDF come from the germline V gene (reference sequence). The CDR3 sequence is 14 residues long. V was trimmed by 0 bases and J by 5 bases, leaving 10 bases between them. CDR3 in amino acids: CATSREMGGETQYF. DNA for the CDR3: TGTGCCACCAGCAGAGAGATGGGCGGGGAGACCCAGTACTTC.

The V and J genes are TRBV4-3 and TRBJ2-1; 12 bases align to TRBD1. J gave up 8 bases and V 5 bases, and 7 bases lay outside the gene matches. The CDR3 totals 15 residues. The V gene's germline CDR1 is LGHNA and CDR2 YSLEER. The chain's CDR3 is CASSAGTGGLDEQFF. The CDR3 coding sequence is TGCGCCAGCAGCGCCGGGACAGGGGGCTTGGATGAGCAGTTCTTC.

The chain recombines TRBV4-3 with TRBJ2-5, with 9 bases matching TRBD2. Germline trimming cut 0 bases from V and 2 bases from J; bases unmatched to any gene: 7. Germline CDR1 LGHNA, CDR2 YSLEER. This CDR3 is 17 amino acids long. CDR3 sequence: CASSQEVKRGEQETQYF. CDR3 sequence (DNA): TGCGCCAGCAGCCAAGAGGTCAAGCGGGGGGAGCAAGAGACCCAGTACTTC.

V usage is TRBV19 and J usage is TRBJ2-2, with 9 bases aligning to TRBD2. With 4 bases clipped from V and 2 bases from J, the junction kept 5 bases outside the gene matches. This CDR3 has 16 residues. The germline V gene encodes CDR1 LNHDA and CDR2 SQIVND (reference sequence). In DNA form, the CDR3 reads TGTGCCAGTAGTAGGCGGGGGGGTTTCAACACCGGGGAGCTGTTTTTT. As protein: CASSRRGGFNTGELFF.

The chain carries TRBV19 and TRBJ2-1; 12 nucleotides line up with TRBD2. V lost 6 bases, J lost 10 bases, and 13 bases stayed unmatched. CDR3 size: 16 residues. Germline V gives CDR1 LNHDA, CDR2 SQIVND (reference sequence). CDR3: CASSLVASGGANEQFF. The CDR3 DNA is TGTGCCAGTAGCCTCGTGGCTAGCGGGGGGGCGAACGAGCAGTTCTTC.